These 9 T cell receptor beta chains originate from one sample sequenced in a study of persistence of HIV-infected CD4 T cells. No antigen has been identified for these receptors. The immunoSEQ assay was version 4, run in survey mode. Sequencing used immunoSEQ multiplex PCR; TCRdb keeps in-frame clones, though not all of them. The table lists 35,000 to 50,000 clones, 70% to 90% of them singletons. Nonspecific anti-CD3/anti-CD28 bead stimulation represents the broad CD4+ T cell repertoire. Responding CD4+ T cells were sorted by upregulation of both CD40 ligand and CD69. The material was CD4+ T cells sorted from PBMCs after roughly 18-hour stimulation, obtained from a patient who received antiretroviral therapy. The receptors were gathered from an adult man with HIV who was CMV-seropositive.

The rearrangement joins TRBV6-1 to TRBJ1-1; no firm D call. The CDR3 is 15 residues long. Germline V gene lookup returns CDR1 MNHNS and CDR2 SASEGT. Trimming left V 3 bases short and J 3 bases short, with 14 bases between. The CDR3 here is CASSDAGRVDTEAFF. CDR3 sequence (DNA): TGTGCCAGCAGTGACGCGGGGAGAGTTGACACTGAAGCTTTCTTT.

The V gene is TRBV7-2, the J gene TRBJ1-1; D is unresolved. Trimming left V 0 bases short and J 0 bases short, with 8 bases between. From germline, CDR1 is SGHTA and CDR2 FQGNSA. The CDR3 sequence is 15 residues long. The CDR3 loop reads CASSLAAAVNTEAFF. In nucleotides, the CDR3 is TGTGCCAGCAGCTTAGCGGCGGCCGTGAACACTGAAGCTTTCTTT.

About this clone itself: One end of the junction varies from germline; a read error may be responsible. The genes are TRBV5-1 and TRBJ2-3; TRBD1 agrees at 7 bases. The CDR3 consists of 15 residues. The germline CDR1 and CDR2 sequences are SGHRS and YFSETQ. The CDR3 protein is CASTLGQISTDTQYF. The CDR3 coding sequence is TGCGCCAGCACCTTGGGACAGATTAGCACAGATACGCAGTATTTT.

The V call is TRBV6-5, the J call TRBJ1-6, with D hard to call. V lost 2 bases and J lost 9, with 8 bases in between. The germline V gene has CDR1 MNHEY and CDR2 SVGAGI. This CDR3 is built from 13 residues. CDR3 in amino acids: CASSYEVGSPLHF. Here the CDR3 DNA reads TGTGCCAGCAGTTACGAAGTGGGTTCACCCCTCCACTTT.

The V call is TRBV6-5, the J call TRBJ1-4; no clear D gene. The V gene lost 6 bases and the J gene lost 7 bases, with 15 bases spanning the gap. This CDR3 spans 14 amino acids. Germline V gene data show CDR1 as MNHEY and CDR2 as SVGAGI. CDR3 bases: TGTGCCAGCAGCCCCCAAGGAGTCAGTGAAAAACTGTTTTTT. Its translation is CASSPQGVSEKLFF.

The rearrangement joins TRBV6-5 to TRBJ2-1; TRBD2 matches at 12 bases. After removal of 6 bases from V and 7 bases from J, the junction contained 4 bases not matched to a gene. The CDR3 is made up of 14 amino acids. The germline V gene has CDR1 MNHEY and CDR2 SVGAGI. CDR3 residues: CASRSSGGANEQFF. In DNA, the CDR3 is TGTGCCAGCAGGTCTAGCGGGGGGGCGAATGAGCAGTTCTTC.

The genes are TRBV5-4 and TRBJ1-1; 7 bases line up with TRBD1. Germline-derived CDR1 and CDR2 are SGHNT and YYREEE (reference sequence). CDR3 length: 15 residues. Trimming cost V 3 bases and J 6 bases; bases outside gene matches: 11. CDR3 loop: CASSSHRDRGPEAFF. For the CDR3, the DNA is TGTGCCAGCAGCTCGCACCGGGACAGAGGACCTGAAGCTTTCTTT.

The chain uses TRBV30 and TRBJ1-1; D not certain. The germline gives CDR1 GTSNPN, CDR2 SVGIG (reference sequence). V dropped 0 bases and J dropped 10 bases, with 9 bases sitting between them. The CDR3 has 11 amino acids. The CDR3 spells CAWSVGGRAFF. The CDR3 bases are TGTGCCTGGAGTGTCGGAGGTAGAGCTTTCTTT.

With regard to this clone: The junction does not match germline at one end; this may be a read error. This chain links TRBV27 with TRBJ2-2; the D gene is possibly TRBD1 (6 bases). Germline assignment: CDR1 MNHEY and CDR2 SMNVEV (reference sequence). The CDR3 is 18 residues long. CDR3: CASSPQGFERIATRELFF. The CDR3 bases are TGTGCCAGCAGTCCACAGGGATTTGAACGGATTGCCACCCGGGAGCTGTTTTTT.